Given below is one TCR beta chain in context. The table came from immunoSEQ multiplex PCR; TCRdb's copy has only in-frame clones and leaves some out. The data contain over a million clones, about four fifths of them seen just once; the ten biggest clones take up roughly 0.65%. This record belongs to a study of shared clonotypes between healthy human individuals. Germline V gene data show CDR1 as LNHDA and CDR2 as SQIVND (reference sequence). CDR3 length: 14 amino acids. Trimming left V 3 bases short and J 8 bases short, with 14 bases between. Subsets obtained from CD4+ cells comprised CD45RA+ naive and CD45RA-negative memory cells.

This sequence was found in a man aged 18-30 years in good health. Some clones in this sample may be carry-over from other donors' samples. Input material: memory CD4+ T cells from PBMCs. Subset meaning: CD45RA-negative fraction. The chain recombines TRBV19 with TRBJ2-4; D remains ambiguous. CDR3 loop: CASSIQDQVDIQYF. The CDR3 DNA reads TGTGCCAGTAGTATCCAGGACCAGGTAGACATTCAGTACTTC.